What follows are 21 T cell receptor beta chains derived from one specimen sequenced in a study of T cells in localized non-small cell lung cancer. The method was immunoSEQ multiplex PCR; TCRdb's version includes in-frame clones alone and lacks a portion of them. The sample lists around 40,000 clones, 83% occurring once. This sample comprised PBMCs, obtained before any cancer treatment. Receptor source: a man aged 35 to 69 with stage II lung adenocarcinoma.

A note on this clone: The same CDR3 is also encoded by other DNA sequences in this sample. The V and J genes are TRBV5-1 and TRBJ2-7; 8 bases agree with TRBD1. The CDR3 is made up of 14 amino acids. The germline gives CDR1 SGHRS, CDR2 YFSETQ. V lost 2 bases and J lost 3; bases outside the gene matches: 4. CDR3 protein: CASSLGQGSYEQYF. In nucleotides, the CDR3 is TGCGCCAGCAGCTTAGGACAGGGAAGCTACGAGCAGTACTTC.

V is TRBV12-5 and J is TRBJ2-1; weak D call: TRBD2 (6 bases). The CDR3 is 12 residues long. Germline V gene sequence: CDR1 LGHNT, CDR2 FRNRAP. The V end was cut by 5 bases, the J end by 10 bases, with 12 bases between. The CDR3 sequence is CASGTTSSEQFF. CDR3 bases: TGTGCTAGTGGTACAACTAGCAGCGAGCAGTTCTTC.

The chain employs TRBV9 and TRBJ1-1, with D perhaps TRBD1 (5 bases). V lost 4 bases and J 1 base, leaving 14 bases between the germline ends. Germline V lookup: CDR1 SGDLS, CDR2 YYNGEE. The CDR3 spans 15 residues. CDR3 protein: CASSPGTLGNTEAFF. The CDR3 bases are TGTGCCAGCAGCCCCGGGACCTTGGGGAACACTGAAGCTTTCTTT. Full variable domain (remainder filled in from reference TRBV9 and TRBJ1-1): DSGVTQTPKHLITATGQRVTLRCSPRSGDLSVYWYQQSLDQGLQFLIQYYNGEERAKGNILERFSAQQFPDLHSELNLSSLELGDSALYFCASSPGTLGNTEAFFGQGTRLTVV.

The J gene is TRBJ2-1, the V gene TRBV27, with 8 bases that match TRBD1. This CDR3 has 11 amino acids. With V trimmed by 8 bases and J by 14 bases, 8 bases remained unmatched. Germline V gene lookup returns CDR1 MNHEY and CDR2 SMNVEV (reference sequence). The CDR3 sequence is CASGFQGAEFF. CDR3 DNA: TGTGCCAGCGGCTTCCAGGGGGCGGAGTTCTTC.

The CDR3 sequence is CASSLPGAGQETQYF. DNA of the CDR3: TGTGCCAGCAGCTTACCTGGGGCTGGGCAAGAGACCCAGTACTTC. The V call is TRBV7-2, the J call TRBJ2-5, with D possibly being TRBD1 (5 bases). Germline lookup yields CDR1 SGHTA and CDR2 FQGNSA. The CDR3 is 15 residues long. V was cut by 2 bases and J by 2 bases, with 12 bases left in between.

The V call is TRBV28, the J call TRBJ1-1; D is unresolved. Germline-derived CDR1 and CDR2 are MDHEN and SYDVKM. The CDR3 runs 14 residues. The V end was cut by 2 bases, the J end by 1 base, with 8 bases between. The CDR3: CASSLPGQNTEAFF. The DNA of the CDR3 is TGTGCCAGCAGTTTACCGGGCCAGAACACTGAAGCTTTCTTT.

This clone was observed a handful of times. This sequence joins TRBV19 and TRBJ1-1; no definite D call. Germline CDR1 LNHDA, CDR2 SQIVND (reference sequence). The CDR3 covers 13 residues. V was cut by 5 bases and J by 3 bases, with 10 bases left in between. The CDR3 nucleotides are TGTGCCAGTAGTCCTCGAAGTTACACTGAAGCTTTCTTT. Residues: CASSPRSYTEAFF.

The rearrangement links TRBV6-1 to TRBJ2-1; tentatively, D is TRBD2 (6 bases). Trimming shortened V by 2 bases and J by 9 bases, and 17 bases separated the two germline ends. This CDR3 comprises 15 residues. Germline values: CDR1 MNHNS, CDR2 SASEGT. CDR3 nucleotide sequence: TGTGCCAGCAGTGAAAGGGTTTTAGGGACTGCTGAGCAGTTCTTC. Its protein product is CASSERVLGTAEQFF.

The J gene is TRBJ1-5, the V gene TRBV7-8, with TRBD1 identical over 7 bases. The CDR3 has 14 amino acids. J gave up 2 bases and V 6 bases, and 4 bases lay outside the gene matches. Germline assignment: CDR1 SGHVS and CDR2 FQNEAQ. Written as DNA, the CDR3 is TGTGCCAGCAGTCCAGGACAGGGCAATCAGCCCCAGCATTTT. This sequence encodes CASSPGQGNQPQHF.

This clone was picked up a small number of times. The chain has TRBV30 and TRBJ2-7; 9 bases agree with TRBD1. Trimming took 2 bases from V and 5 from J; bases not matched to a gene: 10. The CDR3 is 15 residues long. Germline V gene data show CDR1 as GTSNPN and CDR2 as SVGIG (reference sequence). CDR3: CAWSTGTGNLDEQYF. The CDR3 DNA reads as TGTGCCTGGAGTACCGGGACAGGGAATTTGGACGAGCAGTACTTC.

This rearrangement joins TRBV7-8 to TRBJ1-1; maybe TRBD1 (5 bases). CDR3 length: 15 amino acids. Per the germline V gene, CDR1 is SGHVS and CDR2 is FQNEAQ. V gave up 5 bases and J gave up 0 bases, with 13 bases separating them. CDR3 DNA sequence: TGTGCCAGCAGCCAGGAGACAGTTTTGAACACTGAAGCTTTCTTT. Amino acid sequence: CASSQETVLNTEAFF.

The V call is TRBV21-1, the J call TRBJ1-3. TRBV21-1 represents a pseudogene. The CDR3 spans 15 residues. As DNA, the CDR3 is TGTGCCAGCACCCCAACGGGAACCTCTGGAAACACCATATATTTT. Amino acids: CASTPTGTSGNTIYF.

This clone showed up just once. The V and J genes are TRBV9 and TRBJ1-2, with D possibly being TRBD1 (6 bases). This CDR3 has 14 residues. Looked up from germline, CDR1 is SGDLS and CDR2 is YYNGEE. The germline V and J ends were trimmed by 4 bases and 7 bases, with 17 bases remaining between them. Written as DNA, the CDR3 is TGTGCCAGCAGCTCCCCAGGGGAAACCGGTGGCTACACCTTC. Amino acid sequence: CASSSPGETGGYTF.

This clone was detected only once. The chain joins TRBV7-6 to TRBJ1-6; 7 nucleotides match TRBD1. This CDR3 contains 14 residues. After removal of 4 bases from V and 6 bases from J, the junction contained 3 bases not matched to a gene. The germline gives CDR1 SGHVS, CDR2 FNYEAQ. As DNA, the CDR3 is TGTGCCAGCAGCTCCCGACAGGGTAATTCACCCCTCCACTTT. It yields the protein CASSSRQGNSPLHF.

The chain employs TRBV7-9 and TRBJ1-1; TRBD1 is a possible D gene (6 bases). There are 14 residues in the CDR3. Per germline, CDR1 SEHNR and CDR2 FQNEAQ (reference sequence). The V gene lost 7 bases and the J gene lost 2 bases, with 14 bases spanning the gap. The CDR3 sequence: CASTGQSINTEAFF. In DNA form, the CDR3 reads TGTGCCAGCACAGGACAGAGCATAAACACTGAAGCTTTCTTT.

This rearrangement joins TRBV7-2 to TRBJ1-1, with TRBD1 as a possible D gene (5 bases). The CDR3 is 17 amino acids. Germline V lookup: CDR1 SGHTA, CDR2 FQGNSA. Trimming removed 4 bases from V and 7 bases from J, with 25 bases in between. The CDR3 sequence: CASSSFPRGVGAHEAFF. CDR3 sequence (DNA): TGTGCCAGCAGCTCATTTCCTAGGGGAGTTGGAGCTCATGAAGCTTTCTTT.

This chain links TRBV28 with TRBJ2-5; 7 nucleotides agree with TRBD1. V lost 5 bases, J lost 1 base, and 7 bases stayed unmatched. This CDR3 spans 15 amino acids. CDR1 and CDR2 (germline): MDHEN, SYDVKM. CDR3 residues: CASSSKEGAQETQYF. CDR3 nucleotide sequence: TGTGCCAGCAGTAGTAAAGAGGGGGCCCAAGAGACCCAGTACTTC.

The chain joins TRBV19 to TRBJ1-1; D is ambiguous. CDR1 is LNHDA and CDR2 is SQIVND in the germline V gene (reference sequence). The CDR3 is 13 amino acids. Trimming left V 3 bases short and J 1 base short, with 6 bases between. The CDR3 is CASSIQRNTEAFF. CDR3 DNA sequence: TGTGCCAGTAGTATTCAGAGGAACACTGAAGCTTTCTTT.

The chain joins TRBV19 to TRBJ1-2; no clear D gene. V was pared by 5 bases and J by 5 bases, with 15 bases between. CDR3 length: 14 residues. CDR1 is LNHDA and CDR2 is SQIVND in the germline V gene (reference sequence). CDR3: CASSFGPSTYGYTF. In DNA form, the CDR3 reads TGTGCCAGTAGTTTCGGGCCCTCCACGTATGGCTACACCTTC.

The chain links TRBV4-1 to TRBJ2-1, with 9 bases that match TRBD1. CDR3 length: 15 residues. The germline V gene has CDR1 MGHRA and CDR2 YSYEKL. Trimming removed 5 bases from V and 5 bases from J; junction bases left unmatched: 7. The CDR3 nucleotides read TGCGCCAGCAGCGGCCATGGACAGGGGAACAATGAGCAGTTCTTC. This sequence encodes CASSGHGQGNNEQFF.

This clone was seen only a few times. V is TRBV2 and J is TRBJ2-1; D unresolved. V was pared by 6 bases and J by 1 base, with 13 bases between. The CDR3 loop spans 15 amino acids. Germline V gene data show CDR1 as SNHLY and CDR2 as FYNNEI. The CDR3 protein is CASSLMPDSYNEQFF. CDR3 nucleotide sequence: TGTGCCAGCAGCCTAATGCCTGATTCCTACAATGAGCAGTTCTTC. Looking up the rest from reference TRBV2 and TRBJ2-1 gives the full variable domain: EPEVTQTPSHQVTQMGQEVILRCVPISNHLYFYWYRQILGQKVEFLVSFYNNEISEKSEIFDDQFSVERPDGSNFTLKIRSTKLEDSAMYFCASSLMPDSYNEQFFGPGTRLTVL.